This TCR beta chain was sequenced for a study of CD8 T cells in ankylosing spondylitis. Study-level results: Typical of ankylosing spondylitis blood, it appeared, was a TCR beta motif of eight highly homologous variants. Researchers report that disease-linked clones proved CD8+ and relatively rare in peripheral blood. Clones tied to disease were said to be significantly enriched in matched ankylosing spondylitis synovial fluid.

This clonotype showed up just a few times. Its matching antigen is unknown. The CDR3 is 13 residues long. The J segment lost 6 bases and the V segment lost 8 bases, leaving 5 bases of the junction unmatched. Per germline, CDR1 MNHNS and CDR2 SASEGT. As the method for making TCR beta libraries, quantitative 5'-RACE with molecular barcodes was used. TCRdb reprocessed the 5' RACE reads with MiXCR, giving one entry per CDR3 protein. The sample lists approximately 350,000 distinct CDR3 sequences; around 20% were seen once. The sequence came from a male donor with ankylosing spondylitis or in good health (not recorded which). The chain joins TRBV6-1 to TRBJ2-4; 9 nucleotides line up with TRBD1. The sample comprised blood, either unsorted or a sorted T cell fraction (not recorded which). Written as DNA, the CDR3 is TGTGCCAGCGGAGAGACAGGGGGAAACATTCAGTACTTC. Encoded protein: CASGETGGNIQYF.